The present T cell receptor beta chain was sequenced within a study of blood T cell repertoires in COVID-19. At the level of the study: COVID-19 samples from acute and convalescent phases originated in the United States, Italy and Spain. T cells, B-cell-depleted T cells, or PBMCs provided the cDNA or gDNA that served as material.

The method was immunoSEQ multiplex PCR; TCRdb's version includes in-frame clones alone and lacks a portion of them. This table has roughly 180,000 clones, 70% to 90% appearing once. CDR3 size: 14 residues. Trimming took 6 bases from V and 4 from J, leaving 18 bases between them. The V gene's germline CDR1 is SQVTM and CDR2 ANQGSEA. While infection was still active, Seattle patients were enrolled and then followed longitudinally. The sequenced sample was peripheral blood. This clonotype originated in a woman in her 50s with COVID-19, enrolled during active disease. The chain carries TRBV29-1 and TRBJ1-1; possibly TRBD1 for D (6 bases). The CDR3 nucleotides read TGCAGCGTACGACAGGTCGGGGAGAGCACTGAAGCTTTCTTT. It specifies CSVRQVGESTEAFF.